Here is one TCR beta chain with its context. Its target is not known. This sample is drawn from a study of immune heterogeneity within non-small cell lung tumors. Bulk tumor genomic DNA (about 600 ng per sample) served as template. In surgery, several biopsies were collected from each primary tumor at widely spaced sites. Newly diagnosed with untreated non-small cell lung cancer, the patients underwent curative surgery. In a multiplex PCR, 32 V and 13 J primers amplified TCR beta CDR3. Via MiXCR, TCRdb re-called the multiplex PCR reads, giving one row per CDR3 protein. The sample records about 23,000 distinct CDR3 sequences, around a quarter being singletons. Study results and limitations: The high-frequency T-cell receptor beta clonotypes mostly did not match up between individual patients.

This CDR3 is 18 amino acids long. Germline CDR1 and CDR2: SGHRS and YFSETQ. V lost 0 bases and J 0 bases, leaving 15 bases between the germline ends. The chain links TRBV5-1 to TRBJ2-2; D may be TRBD2 (6 bases). Sequencing was carried out using lung tumor tissue. This TCR derives from a man aged 35 to 55 with non-small cell lung cancer. The CDR3 region has the DNA TGCGCCAGCAGCTTGGTCATAGCGGCCAGGGCGAACACCGGGGAGCTGTTTTTT. This translates into CASSLVIAARANTGELFF.